A single sample gave rise to the 2 T cell receptor beta chains below, sequenced in a study of cytomegalovirus exposure and HLA in healthy donors (dated by TCRdb to the late 2010s). The receptor library was made with the immunoSEQ multiplex PCR assay. For the multiplex PCR, a mixture combining 60 forward primers for TCR Vbeta segments and 13 reverse primers for TCR Jbeta segments was used. What TCRdb holds here is the immuneACCESS table cut down to in-frame rearrangements. Part of the clones is not present; checked against another copy, under half of the missing clones reflect an unresolved V gene, and the others are unexplained. The sample table lists under 200,000 clones, 75% to 85% of them with a count of one. The ten largest clones take up roughly 13% of the sample. Material: PBMCs. These receptors originate from a woman aged 45 to 65 in good health and CMV-seronegative.

V and J are TRBV29-1 and TRBJ2-5; no clear D gene. The V gene's germline CDR1 is SQVTM and CDR2 ANQGSEA. Trimming removed 2 bases at V and 2 bases at J, with 6 bases between. This CDR3 has 12 amino acids. The CDR3 DNA sequence: TGCAGCGTTGAATTCCCACAAGAGACCCAGTACTTC. The encoded protein is CSVEFPQETQYF.

The genes are TRBV4-1 and TRBJ2-3, with D perhaps matching TRBD2 (7 bases). V lost 4 bases and J lost 2, with 19 bases in between. The germline V gene encodes CDR1 MGHRA and CDR2 YSYEKL. The CDR3 runs to 17 residues. The CDR3 region is CASSPVTGGLHTDTQYF. In nucleotides, the CDR3 is TGCGCCAGCAGCCCAGTTACCGGGGGGCTACACACAGATACGCAGTATTTT.